The 18 T cell receptor beta chains listed next were all sequenced from one sample in a study of CD8 T cells in ankylosing spondylitis. Study-wide findings and caveats: Blood from ankylosing spondylitis patients appeared to carry a characteristic eight-variant TCR beta motif.

TCRdb re-derived calls from the 5' RACE reads in MiXCR, one entry per CDR3 protein. Among more than 250,000 distinct CDR3 sequences, under 8.5% were seen once, and the ten largest hold roughly 15%. Their antigens remain unidentified. Input material: blood, either unsorted or a sorted T cell fraction (not recorded which). These receptors were obtained from a male donor with ankylosing spondylitis.

Only a few counts were recorded for this clonotype. The chain couples TRBV27 to TRBJ2-6, with D possibly being TRBD2 (7 bases). Trimming removed 4 bases from V and 0 bases from J, with 19 bases in between. The V gene's germline CDR1 is MNHEY and CDR2 SMNVEV (reference sequence). The CDR3 covers 19 residues. CDR3 coding DNA: TGTGCCAGCAGTTGGGGGGCAGGGAGGGCTCTCTCTGGGGCCAACGTCCTGACTTTC. Residues: CASSWGAGRALSGANVLTF.

The table lists this clonotype with many counts. This chain uses TRBV12-3 or TRBV12-4 with TRBJ2-3; D is ambiguous. The V end was cut by 1 base, the J end by 0 bases, with 8 bases between. This CDR3 comprises 15 residues. The CDR3 sequence: CASSLGQYSTDTQYF. The DNA of the CDR3 is TGTGCCAGCAGTTTAGGGCAGTATAGCACAGATACGCAGTATTTT.

This clonotype appeared a few times. The CDR3 is CASSFQSGANVLTF. CDR3 sequence (DNA): TGTGCCAGCAGCTTCCAATCTGGGGCCAACGTCCTGACTTTC. The chain is built from TRBV5-4 and TRBJ2-6, with unresolved D. The V gene's germline CDR1 is SGHNT and CDR2 YYREEE (reference sequence). Deletions cut 2 bases from V and 1 base from J, with 4 bases between. The CDR3 runs to 14 residues.

This clonotype has a count of ten or more. The CDR3 spells CASSPGPSYEQYF. The CDR3 nucleotides read TGTGCCAGCAGTCCCGGTCCCAGCTACGAGCAGTACTTC. The gene calls are TRBV12-3 or TRBV12-4 and TRBJ2-7; D not resolved. The CDR3 loop spans 13 amino acids. The V end lost 5 bases, the J end lost 3 bases, and 11 bases lay between the germline ends.

This clonotype was picked up a small number of times. CDR3 DNA: TGTGCCAGCAGCTTGTGGGACAGGGTTGAAGCTTTCTTT. Its translation is CASSLWDRVEAFF. V and J are TRBV5-6 and TRBJ1-1; 9 positions match TRBD1. This CDR3 has 13 residues. Germline CDR1 is SGHDT and CDR2 is YYEEEE. Unmatched junction bases numbered 2, after V lost 1 base and J lost 7 bases.

There are many counts of this clonotype. The chain employs TRBV9 and TRBJ2-2; D gene ambiguous. Trimming removed 0 bases from V and 6 bases from J, with 12 bases in between. The CDR3 totals 15 residues. Germline V gene sequence: CDR1 SGDLS, CDR2 YYNGEE. The CDR3 nucleotides read TGTGCCAGCAGCGTAGTAGGGAATGTGGCCGGGGAGCTGTTTTTT. Residues: CASSVVGNVAGELFF. The whole variable domain, remainder taken from reference TRBV9 and TRBJ2-2, is DSGVTQTPKHLITATGQRVTLRCSPRSGDLSVYWYQQSLDQGLQFLIQYYNGEERAKGNILERFSAQQFPDLHSELNLSSLELGDSALYFCASSVVGNVAGELFFGEGSRLTVL.

This clonotype was observed many times. V and J are TRBV7-9 and TRBJ2-1, with D perhaps matching TRBD1 or TRBD2 (5 bases each). Germline values: CDR1 SEHNR, CDR2 FQNEAQ (reference sequence). V lost 5 bases and J 2 bases, leaving 13 bases between the germline ends. The CDR3 runs to 15 residues. In DNA, the CDR3 is TGTGCCAGCAGCGCCCAGGGAGAGCCCTACAATGAGCAGTTCTTC. This encodes CASSAQGEPYNEQFF.

The rearrangement uses TRBV27 and TRBJ1-6, with no clear D. Trimming removed 10 bases at V and 11 bases at J, with 6 bases between. Germline V gives CDR1 MNHEY, CDR2 SMNVEV (reference sequence). The CDR3 totals 9 residues. In DNA, the CDR3 is TGTGCCACCGGAACACCCCTCCACTTT. Its protein product is CATGTPLHF.

Only a few counts were recorded for this clonotype. The chain joins TRBV11-2 to TRBJ2-1; 9 bases line up with TRBD2. With V trimmed by 1 base and J by 8 bases, 15 bases remained unmatched. Germline assignment: CDR1 SGHAT and CDR2 FQNNGV. The CDR3 totals 18 residues. CDR3 DNA: TGTGCCAGCAGCTTAGTTGGGCGGCGGGAGGGCCTCGGTGATGAGCAGTTCTTC. Translated: CASSLVGRREGLGDEQFF.

In its sample, this clonotype was seen a few times. V is TRBV29-1 and J is TRBJ2-3, with D possibly matching TRBD2 (5 bases). The CDR3 length is 15 residues. Germline lookup yields CDR1 SQVTM and CDR2 ANQGSEA. Deletions cut 7 bases from V and 4 bases from J, with 21 bases between. The DNA for the CDR3 is TGCAGCGCAATATTACTAGTTGGGAGCGCAGATACGCAGTATTTT. Translation gives CSAILLVGSADTQYF.

This clonotype has a handful of counts. The J gene is TRBJ2-2, the V gene TRBV9; no firm D call. The V end was cut by 5 bases, the J end by 4 bases, with 6 bases between. Germline V gene data show CDR1 as SGDLS and CDR2 as YYNGEE. The CDR3 totals 12 residues. CDR3 residues: CASRRSTGELFF. The CDR3 DNA reads TGTGCCAGCAGAAGGAGCACCGGGGAGCTGTTTTTT.

This sequence joins TRBV5-1 and TRBJ1-5; D gene unclear. There are 13 residues in the CDR3. V was shortened by 1 base and J by 5 bases, with 7 bases between the two germline ends. Germline V gives CDR1 SGHRS, CDR2 YFSETQ. Written as DNA, the CDR3 is TGCGCCAGCAGCTTGAACAGTGATCAGCCCCAGCATTTT. It is translated as CASSLNSDQPQHF.

This clonotype was seen more than once but under ten times. The chain uses TRBV7-8 and TRBJ2-7; D perhaps matches TRBD2 (5 bases). The CDR3 spans 14 residues. Deletions cut 5 bases from V and 2 bases from J, with 13 bases between. Germline assignment: CDR1 SGHVS and CDR2 FQNEAQ. The CDR3 nucleotides are TGTGCCAGCAGCAAGAACGGGATGCCCTACGAGCAGTACTTC. Encoded protein: CASSKNGMPYEQYF.

There are a few counts of this clonotype. The chain joins TRBV29-1 to TRBJ2-3; D might be TRBD2 (6 bases). The V end was cut by 4 bases, the J end by 4 bases, with 9 bases between. Germline CDR1 reads SQVTM; CDR2 reads ANQGSEA. This CDR3 is built from 12 residues. This CDR3 reads CSVGSGADTQYF. CDR3 sequence (DNA): TGCAGCGTTGGTAGCGGCGCAGATACGCAGTATTTT.

This clonotype was found a few times. The V and J genes are TRBV5-1 and TRBJ2-1; 7 positions agree with TRBD2. This CDR3 spans 19 amino acids. The V segment lost 0 bases and the J segment 4 bases; nucleotides outside the gene matches: 16. The V gene's germline CDR1 is SGHRS and CDR2 YFSETQ. The CDR3 region is CASSLDPGGVAGKYNEQFF. The CDR3 DNA reads TGCGCCAGCAGCTTGGACCCCGGTGGTGTAGCGGGTAAATACAATGAGCAGTTCTTC.

V is TRBV6-1 and J is TRBJ2-1; TRBD2 matches at 13 bases. In germline, CDR1 is MNHNS, CDR2 SASEGT. The CDR3 sequence is 15 residues long. V dropped 5 bases and J dropped 6; count of bases not matched to a gene: 4. The CDR3 loop reads CASSRTSGSVNEQFF. CDR3 DNA sequence: TGTGCCAGCAGTCGGACTAGCGGGAGTGTCAATGAGCAGTTCTTC.

This clonotype has a count of ten or more. This chain connects TRBV2 to TRBJ1-2; 7 bases align to TRBD1. This CDR3 is 13 amino acids long. Germline assignment: CDR1 SNHLY and CDR2 FYNNEI. V shed 8 bases and J 0 bases; nucleotides not matched to a gene: 3. The CDR3 DNA follows: TGTGCCAGCGGGGACAGCGCTAACTATGGCTACACCTTC. Protein sequence: CASGDSANYGYTF.

This clonotype turned up a few times. The genes are TRBV6-2 or TRBV6-3 and TRBJ2-5; D not resolved. The germline V gene encodes CDR1 MNHEY and CDR2 SVGEGT. This CDR3 is built from 13 residues. The V and J ends lost 4 bases and 9 bases respectively, with 15 bases between them. In DNA, the CDR3 is TGTGCCAGCAGTTTCGGCCGGTCGGCGGCCCAGTACTTC. Translating it yields CASSFGRSAAQYF.